This note documents a single T cell receptor beta chain sequence. Its antigen is undetermined. These data belong to a study of cytomegalovirus exposure and HLA in healthy donors. At the level of the study: Unique TCRs from HLA-typed donors, 70 million to 100 million of them, were held in an early data release. Findings and limits, study-wide: Researchers reported in a later analysis that a missense DCLRE1C variant was tied to TCR beta V- and J-gene trimming. When a later analysis was performed, an Asian-associated ancestry cluster reportedly had fewer N-insertions than the roughly 700-donor mean. Earlier analysis yielded a pattern in which most TCR beta V segments were productive about 87% or about 30% of the time.

60 Vbeta and 13 Jbeta primers were used in PCR. Using immunoSEQ multiplex PCR, the repertoire was profiled, and TCRdb retains in-frame clones only, with some absent. The table shows some 120,000 clones, with 65% to 80% occurring only once. The sequenced sample consisted of PBMCs. The sequence came from a female donor in good health and CMV-seronegative.

The CDR3 sequence is CASSLAGPHEQYF. The CDR3 region has the DNA TGTGCCAGCAGCTTAGCGGGCCCCCACGAGCAGTACTTC. The J gene is TRBJ2-7, the V gene TRBV7-2; no clear D gene. The CDR3 loop spans 13 amino acids. Germline CDR1 is SGHTA and CDR2 is FQGNSA. V gave up 0 bases and J gave up 5 bases, with 8 bases separating them.